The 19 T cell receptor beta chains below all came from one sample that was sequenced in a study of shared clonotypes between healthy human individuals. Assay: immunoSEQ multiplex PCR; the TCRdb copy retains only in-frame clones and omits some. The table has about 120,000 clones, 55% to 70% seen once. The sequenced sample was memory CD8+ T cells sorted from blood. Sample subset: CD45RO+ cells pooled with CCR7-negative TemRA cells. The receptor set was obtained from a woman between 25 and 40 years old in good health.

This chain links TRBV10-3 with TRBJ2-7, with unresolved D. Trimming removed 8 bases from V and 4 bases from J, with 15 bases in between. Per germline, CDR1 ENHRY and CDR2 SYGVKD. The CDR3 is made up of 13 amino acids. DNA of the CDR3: TGTGCCATCGGAGCGAGCGACGTGTACGAGCAGTACTTC. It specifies CAIGASDVYEQYF.

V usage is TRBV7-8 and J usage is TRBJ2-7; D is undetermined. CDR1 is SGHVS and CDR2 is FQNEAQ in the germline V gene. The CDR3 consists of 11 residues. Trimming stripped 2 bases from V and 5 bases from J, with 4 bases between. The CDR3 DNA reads TGTGCCAGCAGCTTAATAGACGAGCAGTACTTC. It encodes CASSLIDEQYF.

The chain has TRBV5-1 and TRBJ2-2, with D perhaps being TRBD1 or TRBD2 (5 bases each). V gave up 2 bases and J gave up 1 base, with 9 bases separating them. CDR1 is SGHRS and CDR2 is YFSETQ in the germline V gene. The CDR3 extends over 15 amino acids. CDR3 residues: CASSFGTVNTGELFF. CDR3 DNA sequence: TGCGCCAGCAGCTTTGGGACGGTGAACACCGGGGAGCTGTTTTTT.

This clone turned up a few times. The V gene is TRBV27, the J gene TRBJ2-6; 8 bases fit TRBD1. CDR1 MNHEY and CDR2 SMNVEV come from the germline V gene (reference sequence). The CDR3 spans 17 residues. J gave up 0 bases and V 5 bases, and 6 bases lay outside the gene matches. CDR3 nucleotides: TGTGCCAGCAGTGGGGGACAGGAGTTCTCTGGGGCCAACGTCCTGACTTTC. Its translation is CASSGGQEFSGANVLTF.

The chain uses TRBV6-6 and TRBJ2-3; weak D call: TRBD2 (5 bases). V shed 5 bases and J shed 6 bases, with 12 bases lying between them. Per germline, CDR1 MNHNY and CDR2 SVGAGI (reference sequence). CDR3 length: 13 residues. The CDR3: CASSIEGWDTQYF. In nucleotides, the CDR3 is TGTGCCAGCAGTATAGAGGGCTGGGATACGCAGTATTTT.

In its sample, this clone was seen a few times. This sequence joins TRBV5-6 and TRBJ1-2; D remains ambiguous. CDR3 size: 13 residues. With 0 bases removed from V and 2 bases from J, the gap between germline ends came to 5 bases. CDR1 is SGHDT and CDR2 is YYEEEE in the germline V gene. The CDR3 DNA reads TGTGCCAGCAGCTTGGGACAAAACTATGGCTACACCTTC. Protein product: CASSLGQNYGYTF. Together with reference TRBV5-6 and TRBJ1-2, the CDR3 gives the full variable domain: DAGVTQSPTHLIKTRGQQVTLRCSPKSGHDTVSWYQQALGQGPQFIFQYYEEEERQRGNFPDRFSGHQFPNYSSELNVNALLLGDSALYLCASSLGQNYGYTFGSGTRLTVV.

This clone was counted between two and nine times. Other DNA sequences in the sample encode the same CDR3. This CDR3 is CASSGTGNTGELFF. The CDR3 nucleotides are TGCGCCAGCTCTGGGACAGGGAACACCGGGGAGCTGTTTTTT. The chain is built from TRBV10-1 and TRBJ2-2, with 8 bases fitting TRBD1. The CDR3 length is 14 residues. The V gene end was trimmed by 8 bases and the J gene end by 1 base; junction bases not matched to a gene: 3. In germline, CDR1 is WNHNN, CDR2 SYGVQD (reference sequence).

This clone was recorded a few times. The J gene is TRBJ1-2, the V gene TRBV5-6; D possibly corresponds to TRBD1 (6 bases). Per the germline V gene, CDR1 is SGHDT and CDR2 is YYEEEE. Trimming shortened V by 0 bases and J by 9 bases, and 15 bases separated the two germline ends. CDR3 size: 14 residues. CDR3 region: CASSLDPDRWSYTF. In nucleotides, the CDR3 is TGTGCCAGCAGCTTGGATCCCGACAGGTGGAGCTACACCTTC.

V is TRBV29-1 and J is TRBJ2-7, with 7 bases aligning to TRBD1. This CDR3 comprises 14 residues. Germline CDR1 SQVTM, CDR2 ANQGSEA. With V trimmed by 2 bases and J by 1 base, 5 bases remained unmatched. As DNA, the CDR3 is TGCAGCGTTGAAACCCGGACAGGTTCCTACGAGCAGTACTTC. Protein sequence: CSVETRTGSYEQYF.

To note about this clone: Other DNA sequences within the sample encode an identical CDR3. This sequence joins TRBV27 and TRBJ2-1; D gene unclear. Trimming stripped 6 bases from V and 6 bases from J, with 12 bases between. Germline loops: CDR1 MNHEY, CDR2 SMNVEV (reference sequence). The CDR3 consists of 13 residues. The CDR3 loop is CASSPGPINEQFF. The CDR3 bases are TGTGCCAGCAGCCCTGGACCGATCAATGAGCAGTTCTTC.

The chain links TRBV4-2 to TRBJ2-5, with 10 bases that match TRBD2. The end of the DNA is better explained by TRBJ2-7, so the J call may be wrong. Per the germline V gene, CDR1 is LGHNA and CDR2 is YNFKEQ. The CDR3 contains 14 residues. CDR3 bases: TGTGCCAGCAGCCTCGCTAGCGGGAGTGCCGAGCAGTACTTC. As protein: CASSLASGSAEQYF.

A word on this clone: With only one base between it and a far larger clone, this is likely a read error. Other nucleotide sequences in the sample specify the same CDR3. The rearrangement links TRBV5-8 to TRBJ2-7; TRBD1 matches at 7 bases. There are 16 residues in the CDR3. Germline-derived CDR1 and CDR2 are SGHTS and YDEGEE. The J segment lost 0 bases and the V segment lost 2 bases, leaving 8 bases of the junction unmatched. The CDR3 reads CASSLAGDSFSYEQYF. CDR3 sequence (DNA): TGTGCCAGCAGCTTAGCCGGGGACAGCTTCTCCTACGAGCAGTACTTC. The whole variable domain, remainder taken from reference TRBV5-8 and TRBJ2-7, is EAGVTQSPTHLIKTRGQQATLRCSPISGHTSVYWYQQALGLGLQFLLWYDEGEERNRGNFPPRFSGRQFPNYSSELNVNALELEDSALYLCASSLAGDSFSYEQYFGPGTRLTVT.

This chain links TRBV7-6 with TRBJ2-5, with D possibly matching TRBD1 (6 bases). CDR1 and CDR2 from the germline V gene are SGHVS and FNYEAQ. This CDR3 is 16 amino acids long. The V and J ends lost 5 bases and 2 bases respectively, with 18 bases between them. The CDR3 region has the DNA TGTGCCAGCAGCACGCGGGCACAGGGCGATCAAGAGACCCAGTACTTC. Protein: CASSTRAQGDQETQYF.

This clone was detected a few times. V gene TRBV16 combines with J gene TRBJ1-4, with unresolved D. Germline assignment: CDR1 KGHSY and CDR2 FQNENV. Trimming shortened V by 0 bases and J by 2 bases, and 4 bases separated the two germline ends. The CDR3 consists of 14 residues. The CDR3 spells CASSQSHTNEKLFF. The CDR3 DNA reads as TGTGCCAGCAGCCAATCGCATACTAATGAAAAACTGTTTTTT.

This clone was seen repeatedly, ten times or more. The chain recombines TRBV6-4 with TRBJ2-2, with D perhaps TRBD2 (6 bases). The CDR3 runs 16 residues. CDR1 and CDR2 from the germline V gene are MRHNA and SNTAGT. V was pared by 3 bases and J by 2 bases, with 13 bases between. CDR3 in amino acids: CASSEDYGSNTGELFF. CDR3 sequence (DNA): TGTGCCAGCAGTGAGGACTACGGATCAAACACCGGGGAGCTGTTTTTT.

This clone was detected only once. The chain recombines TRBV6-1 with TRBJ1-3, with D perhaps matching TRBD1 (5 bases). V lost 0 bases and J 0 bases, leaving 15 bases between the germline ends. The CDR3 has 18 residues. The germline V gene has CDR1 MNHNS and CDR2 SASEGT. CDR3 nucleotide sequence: TGTGCCAGCAGTGAAGCGCTGGGACGACCATTCTCTGGAAACACCATATATTTT. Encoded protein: CASSEALGRPFSGNTIYF.

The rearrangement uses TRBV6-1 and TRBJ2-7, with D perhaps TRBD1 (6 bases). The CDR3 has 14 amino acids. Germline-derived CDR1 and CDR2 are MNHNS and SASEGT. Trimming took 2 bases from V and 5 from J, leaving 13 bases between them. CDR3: CASSELGRGNEQYF. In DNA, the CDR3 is TGTGCCAGCAGTGAATTGGGCAGGGGCAACGAGCAGTACTTC.

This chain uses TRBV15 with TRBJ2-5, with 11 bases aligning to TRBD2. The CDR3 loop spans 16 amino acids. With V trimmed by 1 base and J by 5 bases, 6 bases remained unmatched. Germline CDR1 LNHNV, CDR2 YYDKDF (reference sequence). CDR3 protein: CATSRVGLAGGETQYF. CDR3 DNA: TGTGCCACCAGCAGAGTTGGGCTAGCGGGAGGCGAGACCCAGTACTTC.

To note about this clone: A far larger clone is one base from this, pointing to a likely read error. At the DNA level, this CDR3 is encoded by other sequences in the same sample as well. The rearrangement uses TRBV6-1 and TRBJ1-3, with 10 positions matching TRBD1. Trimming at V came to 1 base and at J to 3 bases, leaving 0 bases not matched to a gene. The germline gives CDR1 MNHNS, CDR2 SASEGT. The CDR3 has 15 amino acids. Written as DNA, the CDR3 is TGTGCCAGCAGTGAAGGGACAGGGGGTGGAAACACCATATATTTT. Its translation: CASSEGTGGGNTIYF.